The next 22 T cell receptor beta chains were all read from a single sample in a study of response to subunit inactivated influenza vaccine. TCRdb reprocessed the RT-PCR reads with MiXCR, giving one entry per CDR3 protein. The sample includes a few hundred thousand distinct CDR3 sequences, about 11% of them seen just once. The same specimen was also included in a second study, on T cells expressing NK-cell markers. That report notes: Libraries used 5'RACE template switching adding universal primer site and UMIs.

The specimen comprised PBMCs from blood, sampled on the day of vaccination. The receptors originated from a man in his fifties or sixties who received an inactivated influenza vaccine.

The table lists this clonotype with many counts. The chain carries TRBV5-6 and TRBJ2-5; TRBD2 matches 10 bases. Germline V lookup: CDR1 SGHDT, CDR2 YYEEEE. The CDR3 totals 16 residues. The V segment lost 0 bases and the J segment 1 base; nucleotides outside the gene matches: 3. CDR3 sequence reads: CASSLGPSGSQETQYF. CDR3 nucleotide sequence: TGTGCCAGCAGCTTGGGCCCTAGCGGGAGCCAAGAGACCCAGTACTTC.

The V gene is TRBV28, the J gene TRBJ1-1; no definite D call. The CDR3 consists of 16 residues. Germline assignment: CDR1 MDHEN and CDR2 SYDVKM. Trimming took off 8 bases at V and 7 bases at J, with 26 bases between the two ends. In DNA form, the CDR3 reads TGTGCCAGCTCACCGGGTCTAAGCATCGTCGGAGGTGAAGCTTTCTTT. Its translation: CASSPGLSIVGGEAFF.

In regard to this clonotype: Without the conserved terminal phenylalanine or tryptophan, this CDR3 likely stems from a read error. V gene TRBV9 combines with J gene TRBJ2-7; D perhaps matches TRBD2 (6 bases). The V gene lost 3 bases and the J gene lost 0 bases, with 10 bases spanning the gap. This CDR3 contains 14 residues. Germline CDR1 and CDR2: SGDLS and YYNGEE. DNA of the CDR3: TGTGCCAGCAGCGGACGGGACTCCTCCTACGAGCAGTACCTC. It specifies CASSGRDSSYEQYL.

The V gene is TRBV27, the J gene TRBJ2-3; the D call may be TRBD1 or TRBD2 (5 bases each). CDR1 and CDR2 from the germline V gene are MNHEY and SMNVEV (reference sequence). Trimming left V 4 bases short and J 0 bases short, with 11 bases between. The CDR3 extends over 15 amino acids. DNA for the CDR3: TGTGCCAGCAGTTCTCTATGGGGGAGCACAGATACGCAGTATTTT. It codes for CASSSLWGSTDTQYF.

The table lists this clonotype with a few counts. V and J are TRBV30 and TRBJ2-1; D is perhaps TRBD1 (5 bases). The V end was cut by 4 bases, the J end by 5 bases, with 9 bases between. CDR3 length: 12 amino acids. Germline lookup yields CDR1 GTSNPN and CDR2 SVGIG (reference sequence). The CDR3 DNA reads TGTGCCTGGAAGGACACGAACAATGAGCAGTTCTTC. It yields the protein CAWKDTNNEQFF.

This clonotype was detected many times. This chain joins TRBV29-1 and TRBJ2-3, with TRBD2 matching over 8 bases. Trimming removed 7 bases from V and 3 bases from J; junction bases left unmatched: 6. Germline assignment: CDR1 SQVTM and CDR2 ANQGSEA. The CDR3 runs 13 residues. CDR3 in DNA: TGCAGCGCCGGCGGGGGGCAAACAGATACGCAGTATTTT. It specifies CSAGGGQTDTQYF.

This clonotype was detected only a few times. This chain joins TRBV11-2 and TRBJ1-2; the D gene is possibly TRBD1 (6 bases). This CDR3 has 14 residues. V was shortened by 6 bases and J by 0 bases, with 11 bases between the two germline ends. Germline-derived CDR1 and CDR2 are SGHAT and FQNNGV. CDR3 nucleotide sequence: TGTGCCAGCAGACGACAGGAGACTAACTATGGCTACACCTTC. Amino acid sequence: CASRRQETNYGYTF.

This chain uses TRBV2 with TRBJ1-6; D is perhaps TRBD1 (5 bases). V was pared by 6 bases and J by 8 bases, with 14 bases between. Germline CDR1 and CDR2: SNHLY and FYNNEI. The CDR3 extends over 14 amino acids. For the CDR3, the DNA is TGTGCCAGCAGCGTACAGGTGTCTTATTCACCCCTCCACTTT. Translated, it gives CASSVQVSYSPLHF.

This clonotype came up a few times. J is TRBJ2-7 and V is TRBV5-1; tentative D call: TRBD2 (5 bases). Germline values: CDR1 SGHRS, CDR2 YFSETQ. V lost 0 bases to trimming and J lost 0 bases, with 10 bases between them. The CDR3 has 15 residues. The CDR3 bases are TGCGCCAGCAGCTTGGCGGGATCGGCCTCCTACGAGCAGTACTTC. Translation: CASSLAGSASYEQYF.

This clonotype has just a few counts. The chain has TRBV6-5 and TRBJ2-7; 9 nucleotides line up with TRBD1. The CDR3 runs to 14 residues. The ends lost 5 bases at V and 0 bases at J; junction bases unmatched: 2. Germline lookup yields CDR1 MNHEY and CDR2 SVGAGI. The CDR3 here is CASSIQGASYEQYF. CDR3 in DNA: TGTGCCAGCAGTATACAGGGGGCCTCCTACGAGCAGTACTTC.

This clonotype was counted between two and nine times. The CDR3 is CASSQPGGATQYF. The DNA of the CDR3 is TGTGCCAGCAGTCAACCCGGGGGCGCTACGCAGTATTTT. The V gene is TRBV7-2, the J gene TRBJ2-3, with D possibly called TRBD1 or TRBD2 (6 bases each). CDR1 and CDR2 (germline): SGHTA, FQGNSA. The CDR3 totals 13 residues. The V end lost 6 bases, the J end lost 8 bases, and 15 bases lay between the germline ends.

The chain employs TRBV6-2 or TRBV6-3 and TRBJ2-3; D possibly corresponds to TRBD2 (7 bases). Germline V CDR1 and CDR2: MNHEY, SVGEGT. Trimming removed 4 bases from V and 6 bases from J, with 14 bases in between. The CDR3 length is 14 residues. The CDR3 DNA reads TGTGCCAGCAGTTCCGGGGGGCCGGGGGATACGCAGTATTTT. The encoded protein is CASSSGGPGDTQYF.

V is TRBV28 and J is TRBJ2-3; 8 positions match TRBD2. V lost 7 bases and J lost 3; bases outside the gene matches: 9. The CDR3 is 15 residues long. Germline CDR1 reads MDHEN; CDR2 reads SYDVKM. The CDR3 is CASTRYGRGTDTQYF. CDR3 sequence (DNA): TGTGCCAGCACCCGATACGGGAGGGGAACAGATACGCAGTATTTT.

The chain uses TRBV3-1 and TRBJ2-7; D possibly corresponds to TRBD2 (5 bases). The CDR3 is 17 amino acids. V lost 3 bases and J 0 bases, leaving 18 bases between the germline ends. The germline gives CDR1 LGHDT, CDR2 YNNKEL (reference sequence). Here the CDR3 DNA reads TGTGCCAGCAGCCACGCTAAGACTTGGGAGAGCTCCTACGAGCAGTACTTC. Translating gives CASSHAKTWESSYEQYF.

This clonotype was detected a few times. The DNA is left out, because the CDR3 cannot be placed on it with certainty; the CDR3 is given as TCRdb lists it. The gene calls are TRBV21-1 and TRBJ2-5; the D segment call TRBD2 is taken from the table without a DNA check. TRBV21-1 is noted as a pseudogene. The CDR3 is 16 residues long, ends included. CDR3 protein: CASSKVASGNSETQYF.

This clonotype was seen only a few times. V is TRBV5-1 and J is TRBJ2-7, with D possibly called TRBD1 or TRBD2 (5 bases each). The V gene lost 1 base and the J gene lost 8 bases, with 16 bases spanning the gap. CDR3 length: 14 amino acids. The V gene's germline CDR1 is SGHRS and CDR2 YFSETQ. The CDR3 reads CASSLWGKGLQQYF. CDR3 sequence (DNA): TGCGCCAGCAGCTTGTGGGGGAAGGGTCTCCAGCAGTACTTC.

This chain connects TRBV7-9 to TRBJ2-1; D is uncertain. Trimming removed 2 bases at V and 9 bases at J, with 8 bases between. The CDR3 covers 12 residues. The germline gives CDR1 SEHNR, CDR2 FQNEAQ (reference sequence). Here the CDR3 reads CASSLSFGEQFF. CDR3 DNA: TGTGCCAGCAGCTTAAGTTTCGGTGAGCAGTTCTTC.

This chain uses TRBV11-2 with TRBJ2-7; the D call may be TRBD1 or TRBD2 (5 bases each). CDR1 is SGHAT and CDR2 is FQNNGV in the germline V gene. This CDR3 region has 14 residues. Trimming pared 2 bases from V and 10 bases from J, leaving 18 bases between. Here the CDR3 DNA reads TGTGCCAGCAGCTTACTATGGTTGGGGACGCAACAGTACTTC. It is translated as CASSLLWLGTQQYF. The entire variable domain, with the rest obtained from reference TRBV11-2 and TRBJ2-7, is as follows: EAGVAQSPRYKIIEKRQSVAFWCNPISGHATLYWYQQILGQGPKLLIQFQNNGVVDDSQLPKDRFSAERLKGVDSTLKIQPAKLEDSAVYLCASSLLWLGTQQYFGPGTRLTVT.

This chain uses TRBV7-6 with TRBJ2-3; TRBD2 agrees at 8 bases. CDR1 and CDR2 (germline): SGHVS, FNYEAQ. V lost 5 bases and J lost 6; bases outside the gene matches: 7. CDR3 length equals 14 residues. CDR3 bases: TGTGCCAGCAGCAAAGGACTAGCATATGATACGCAGTATTTT. Its protein is CASSKGLAYDTQYF. The full variable domain, its missing parts supplied by reference TRBV7-6 and TRBJ2-3, is GAGVSQSPRYKVTKRGQDVALRCDPISGHVSLYWYRQALGQGPEFLTYFNYEAQQDKSGLPNDRFSAERPEGSISTLTIQRTEQRDSAMYRCASSKGLAYDTQYFGPGTRLTVL.

The rearrangement joins TRBV18 to TRBJ2-3; no definite D call. This CDR3 is 14 amino acids long. The V gene's germline CDR1 is KGHSH and CDR2 LQKENI. Trimming left V 4 bases short and J 3 bases short, with 11 bases between. In nucleotides, the CDR3 is TGTGCCAGCTCACGAACCGGACCAACAGATACGCAGTATTTT. Amino acids: CASSRTGPTDTQYF.

For this clonotype: A read error may produce the germline difference seen at one junction end. This chain uses TRBV20-1 with TRBJ2-3, with 8 bases lining up with TRBD2. The CDR3 is 16 residues long. CDR1 DFQATT and CDR2 SNEGSKA come from the germline V gene (reference sequence). CDR3 residues: CCARDLERGPTDTQYF. The CDR3 DNA reads as TGCTGTGCTAGAGATTTAGAGCGGGGGCCCACAGATACGCAGTATTTT.

Ten or more counts support this clonotype. V and J are TRBV5-1 and TRBJ2-1, with TRBD2 identical over 9 bases. There are 19 residues in the CDR3. Germline values: CDR1 SGHRS, CDR2 YFSETQ. Trimming took 4 bases from V and 5 from J; bases not matched to a gene: 19. The CDR3 DNA follows: TGCGCCAGCAGCCAGAGGGGAACTTTAGCGGGAGTGGGAGACAATGAGCAGTTCTTC. This sequence encodes CASSQRGTLAGVGDNEQFF.